This T cell receptor beta chain was observed in a study of blood T cell repertoires in COVID-19. Germline loops: CDR1 SEHNR, CDR2 FQNEAQ (reference sequence). J gave up 4 bases and V 5 bases, and 1 base lay outside the gene matches. The CDR3 has 12 residues. TCRdb's copy holds only in-frame clones and misses some; the assay was immunoSEQ multiplex PCR. Here the sample spans 150,000 to 200,000 clones, 75% to 90% being singletons. Clinical histories supplied by participants themselves formed the basis of cohort assignment. Exposed enrollees encountered a COVID-19 case at some point within 2 weeks before study entry. In this sample, this clone turned up once.

Sequences were obtained from PBMCs or T cells enriched from blood (not recorded which). The J gene is TRBJ1-2, the V gene TRBV7-9; TRBD1 agrees at 7 bases. This clonotype was obtained from a man aged 65-85 years who had been exposed to COVID-19. This chain's CDR3 is CASSPGGYGYTF. The CDR3 DNA follows: TGTGCCAGCAGCCCAGGGGGCTATGGCTACACCTTC. The whole variable domain, remainder taken from reference TRBV7-9 and TRBJ1-2, is DTGVSQNPRHKITKRGQNVTFRCDPISEHNRLYWYRQTLGQGPEFLTYFQNEAQLEKSRLLSDRFSAERPKGSFSTLEIQRTEQGDSAMYLCASSPGGYGYTFGSGTRLTVV.